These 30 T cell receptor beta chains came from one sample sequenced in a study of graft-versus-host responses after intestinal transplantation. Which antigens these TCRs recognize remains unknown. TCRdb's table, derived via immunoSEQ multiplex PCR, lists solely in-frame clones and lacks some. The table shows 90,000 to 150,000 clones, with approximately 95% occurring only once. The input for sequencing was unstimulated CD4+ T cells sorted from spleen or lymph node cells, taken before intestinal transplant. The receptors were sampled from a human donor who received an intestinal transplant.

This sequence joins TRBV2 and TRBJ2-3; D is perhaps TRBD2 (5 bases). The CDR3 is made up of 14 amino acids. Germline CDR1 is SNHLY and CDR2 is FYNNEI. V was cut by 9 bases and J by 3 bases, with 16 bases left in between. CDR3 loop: CASSEGRSTDTQYF. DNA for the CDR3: TGTGCCAGTTCTGAGGGCCGGTCGACAGATACGCAGTATTTT.

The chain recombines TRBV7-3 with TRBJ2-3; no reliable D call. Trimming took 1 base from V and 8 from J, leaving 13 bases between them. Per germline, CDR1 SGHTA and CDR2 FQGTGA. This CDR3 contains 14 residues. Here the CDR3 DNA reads TGTGCCAGCAGCTTAAACGGGTCCCCCAGTACGCAGTATTTT. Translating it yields CASSLNGSPSTQYF. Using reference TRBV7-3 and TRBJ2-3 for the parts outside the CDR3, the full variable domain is GAGVSQTPSNKVTEKGKYVELRCDPISGHTALYWYRQSLGQGPEFLIYFQGTGAADDSGLPNDRFFAVRPEGSVSTLKIQRTERGDSAVYLCASSLNGSPSTQYFGPGTRLTVL.

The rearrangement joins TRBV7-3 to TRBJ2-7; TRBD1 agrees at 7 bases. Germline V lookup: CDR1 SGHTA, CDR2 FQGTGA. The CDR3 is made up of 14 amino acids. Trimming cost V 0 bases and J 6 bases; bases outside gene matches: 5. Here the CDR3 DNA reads TGTGCCAGCAGCTTAACTGGGACAGCTTCCGAGCAGTACTTC. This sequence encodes CASSLTGTASEQYF.

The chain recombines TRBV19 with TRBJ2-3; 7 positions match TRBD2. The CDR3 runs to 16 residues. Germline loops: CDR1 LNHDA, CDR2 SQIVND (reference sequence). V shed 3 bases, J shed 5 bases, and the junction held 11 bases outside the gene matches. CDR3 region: CASSIWGGSRGDTQYF. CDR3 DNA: TGTGCCAGTAGTATTTGGGGCGGGAGTAGGGGAGATACGCAGTATTTT.

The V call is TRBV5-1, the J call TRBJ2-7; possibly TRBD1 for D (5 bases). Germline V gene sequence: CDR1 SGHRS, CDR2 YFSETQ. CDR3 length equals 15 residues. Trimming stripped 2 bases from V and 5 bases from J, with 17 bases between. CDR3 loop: CASSFLIQGVNEQYF. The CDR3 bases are TGCGCCAGCAGCTTTCTTATCCAGGGTGTCAACGAGCAGTACTTC.

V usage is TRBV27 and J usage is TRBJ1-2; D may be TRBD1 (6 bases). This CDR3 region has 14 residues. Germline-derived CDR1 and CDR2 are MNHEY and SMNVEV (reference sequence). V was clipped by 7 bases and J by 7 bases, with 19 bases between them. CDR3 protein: CASTPEGGRGGYTF. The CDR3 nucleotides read TGTGCCAGCACTCCTGAGGGGGGCAGGGGTGGCTACACCTTC.

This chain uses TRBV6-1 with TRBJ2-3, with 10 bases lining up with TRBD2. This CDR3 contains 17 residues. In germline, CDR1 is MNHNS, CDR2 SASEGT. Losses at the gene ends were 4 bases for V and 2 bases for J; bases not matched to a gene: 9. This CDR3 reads CASSGGSSGRFTDTQYF. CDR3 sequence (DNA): TGTGCCAGCAGTGGGGGGTCTAGCGGGAGATTCACAGATACGCAGTATTTT.

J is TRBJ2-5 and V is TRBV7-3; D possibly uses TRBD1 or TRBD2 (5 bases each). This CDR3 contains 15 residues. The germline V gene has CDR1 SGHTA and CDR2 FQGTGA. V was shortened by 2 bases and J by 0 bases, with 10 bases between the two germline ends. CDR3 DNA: TGTGCCAGCAGCTTAGGGGGAAGGGACCAAGAGACCCAGTACTTC. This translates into CASSLGGRDQETQYF.

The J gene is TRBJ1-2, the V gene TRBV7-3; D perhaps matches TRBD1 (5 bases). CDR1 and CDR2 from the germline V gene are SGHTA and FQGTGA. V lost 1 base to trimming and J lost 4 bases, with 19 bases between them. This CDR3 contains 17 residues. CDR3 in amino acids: CASSLMGPSPGIYGYTF. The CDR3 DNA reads TGTGCCAGCAGCTTAATGGGACCCTCCCCTGGCATCTATGGCTACACCTTC. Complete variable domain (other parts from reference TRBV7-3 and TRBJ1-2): GAGVSQTPSNKVTEKGKYVELRCDPISGHTALYWYRQSLGQGPEFLIYFQGTGAADDSGLPNDRFFAVRPEGSVSTLKIQRTERGDSAVYLCASSLMGPSPGIYGYTFGSGTRLTVV.

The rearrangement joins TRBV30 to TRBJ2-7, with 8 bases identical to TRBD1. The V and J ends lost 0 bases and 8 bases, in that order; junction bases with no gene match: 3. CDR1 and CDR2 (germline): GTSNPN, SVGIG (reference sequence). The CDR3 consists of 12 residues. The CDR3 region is CAWSVQGGQQYF. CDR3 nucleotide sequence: TGTGCCTGGAGTGTACAGGGGGGACAGCAGTACTTC. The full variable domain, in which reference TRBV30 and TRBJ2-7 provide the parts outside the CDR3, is SQTIHQWPATLVQPVGSPLSLECTVEGTSNPNLYWYRQAAGRGLQLLFYSVGIGQISSEVPQNLSASRPQDRQFILSSKKLLLSDSGFYLCAWSVQGGQQYFGPGTRLTVT.

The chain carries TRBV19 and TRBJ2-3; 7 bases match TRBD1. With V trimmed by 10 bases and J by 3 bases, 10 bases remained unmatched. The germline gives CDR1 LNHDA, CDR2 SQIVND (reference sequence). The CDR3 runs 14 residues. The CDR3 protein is CATEDYRGTDTQYF. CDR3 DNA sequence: TGTGCCACAGAAGATTACAGGGGTACAGATACGCAGTATTTT.

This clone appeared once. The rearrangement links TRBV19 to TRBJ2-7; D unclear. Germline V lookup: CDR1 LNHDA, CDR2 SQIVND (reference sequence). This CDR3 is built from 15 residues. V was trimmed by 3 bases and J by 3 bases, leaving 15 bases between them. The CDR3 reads CASSIQGRADYEQYF. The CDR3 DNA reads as TGTGCCAGTAGTATCCAAGGCCGGGCGGACTACGAGCAGTACTTC. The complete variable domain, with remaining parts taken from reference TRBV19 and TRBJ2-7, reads DGGITQSPKYLFRKEGQNVTLSCEQNLNHDAMYWYRQDPGQGLRLIYYSQIVNDFQKGDIAEGYSVSREKKESFPLTVTSAQKNPTAFYLCASSIQGRADYEQYFGPGTRLTVT.

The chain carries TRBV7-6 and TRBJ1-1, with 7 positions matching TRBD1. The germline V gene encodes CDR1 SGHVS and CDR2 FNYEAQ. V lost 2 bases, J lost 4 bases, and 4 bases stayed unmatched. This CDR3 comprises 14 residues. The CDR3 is CASSLSPGGTEAFF. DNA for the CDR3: TGTGCCAGCAGCTTATCTCCAGGGGGCACTGAAGCTTTCTTT.

CDR3: CAWSLGLAYNEQFF. Written as DNA, the CDR3 is TGTGCCTGGAGCTTAGGACTAGCATACAATGAGCAGTTCTTC. The rearrangement joins TRBV30 to TRBJ2-1; TRBD2 matches 8 bases. The CDR3 is made up of 14 amino acids. Germline assignment: CDR1 GTSNPN and CDR2 SVGIG (reference sequence). V lost 3 bases and J lost 4; bases outside the gene matches: 5.

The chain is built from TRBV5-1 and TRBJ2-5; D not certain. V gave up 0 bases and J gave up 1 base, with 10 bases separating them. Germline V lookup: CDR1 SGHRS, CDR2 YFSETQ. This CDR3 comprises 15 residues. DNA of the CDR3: TGCGCCAGCAGCTTGGGAATACAGTTCCAAGAGACCCAGTACTTC. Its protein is CASSLGIQFQETQYF.

The CDR3 spells CASSFRPDRYEQYF. The DNA of the CDR3 is TGTGCCAGCAGTTTCAGACCGGACAGGTACGAGCAGTACTTC. This chain connects TRBV28 to TRBJ2-7; 7 bases agree with TRBD1. V shed 3 bases and J 4 bases; nucleotides not matched to a gene: 6. In germline, CDR1 is MDHEN, CDR2 SYDVKM. The CDR3 is made up of 14 amino acids. Full variable domain (missing parts from reference TRBV28 and TRBJ2-7): DVKVTQSSRYLVKRTGEKVFLECVQDMDHENMFWYRQDPGLGLRLIYFSYDVKMKEKGDIPEGYSVSREKKERFSLILESASTNQTSMYLCASSFRPDRYEQYFGPGTRLTVT.

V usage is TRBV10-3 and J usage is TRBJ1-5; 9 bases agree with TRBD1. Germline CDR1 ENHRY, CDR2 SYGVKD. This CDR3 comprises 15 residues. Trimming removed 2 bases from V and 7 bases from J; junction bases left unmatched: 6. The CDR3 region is CAISEVQGAGQPQHF. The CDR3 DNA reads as TGTGCCATCAGTGAGGTACAGGGGGCAGGGCAGCCCCAGCATTTT.

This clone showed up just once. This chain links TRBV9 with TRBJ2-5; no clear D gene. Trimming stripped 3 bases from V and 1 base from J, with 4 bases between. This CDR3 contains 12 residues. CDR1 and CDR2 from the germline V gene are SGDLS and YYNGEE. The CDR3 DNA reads TGTGCCAGCAGCGGGCCCCAAGAGACCCAGTACTTC. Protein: CASSGPQETQYF.

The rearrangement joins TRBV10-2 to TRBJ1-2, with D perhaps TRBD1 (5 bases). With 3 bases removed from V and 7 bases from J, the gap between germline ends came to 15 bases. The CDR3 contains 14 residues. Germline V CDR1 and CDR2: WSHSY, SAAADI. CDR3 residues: CASSEPGTAAGYTF. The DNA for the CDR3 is TGCGCCAGCAGTGAACCCGGGACCGCTGCTGGCTACACCTTC.

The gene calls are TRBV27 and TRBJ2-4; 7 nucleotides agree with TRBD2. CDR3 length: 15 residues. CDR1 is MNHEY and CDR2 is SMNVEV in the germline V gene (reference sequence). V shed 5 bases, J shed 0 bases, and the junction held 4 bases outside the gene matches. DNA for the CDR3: TGTGCCAGCAGTAGAAGCGGGACAGCCAAAAACATTCAGTACTTC. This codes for CASSRSGTAKNIQYF.

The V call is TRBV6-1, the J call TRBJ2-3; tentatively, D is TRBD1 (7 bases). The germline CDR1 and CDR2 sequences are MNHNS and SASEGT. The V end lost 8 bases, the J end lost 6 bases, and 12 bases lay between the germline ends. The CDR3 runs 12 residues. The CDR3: CASPGGLDTQYF. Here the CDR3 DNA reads TGTGCCAGCCCAGGGGGGCTGGATACGCAGTATTTT.

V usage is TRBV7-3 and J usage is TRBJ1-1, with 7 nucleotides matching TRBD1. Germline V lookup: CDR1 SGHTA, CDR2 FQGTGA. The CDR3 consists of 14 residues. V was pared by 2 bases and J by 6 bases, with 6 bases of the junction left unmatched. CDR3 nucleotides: TGTGCCAGCAGCTTAGAAGGGGGCGGCCCTGAAGCTTTCTTT. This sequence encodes CASSLEGGGPEAFF.

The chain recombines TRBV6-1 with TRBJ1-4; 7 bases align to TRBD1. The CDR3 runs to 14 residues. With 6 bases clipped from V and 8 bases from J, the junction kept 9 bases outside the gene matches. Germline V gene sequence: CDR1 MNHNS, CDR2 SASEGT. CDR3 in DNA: TGTGCCAGCAGACGGGACAGAGGATCGGAAAAACTGTTTTTT. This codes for CASRRDRGSEKLFF.

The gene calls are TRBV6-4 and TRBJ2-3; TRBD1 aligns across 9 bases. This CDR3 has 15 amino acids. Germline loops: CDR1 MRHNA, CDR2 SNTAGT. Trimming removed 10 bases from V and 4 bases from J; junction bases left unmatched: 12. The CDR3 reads CATSRTGDPSDTQYF. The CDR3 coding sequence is TGTGCCACCTCTCGGACAGGGGACCCTTCAGATACGCAGTATTTT.

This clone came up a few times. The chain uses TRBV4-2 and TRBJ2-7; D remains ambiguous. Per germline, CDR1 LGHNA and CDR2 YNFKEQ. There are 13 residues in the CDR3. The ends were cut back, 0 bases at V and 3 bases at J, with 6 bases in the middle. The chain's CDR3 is CASSQESRYEQYF. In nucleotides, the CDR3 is TGTGCCAGCAGCCAAGAATCTCGCTACGAGCAGTACTTC.

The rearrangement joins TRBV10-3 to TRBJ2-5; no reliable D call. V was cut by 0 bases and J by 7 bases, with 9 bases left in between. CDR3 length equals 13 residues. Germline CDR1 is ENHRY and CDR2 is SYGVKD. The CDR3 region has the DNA TGTGCCATCAGTGAGTCTAAAGATGGGACCCAGTACTTC. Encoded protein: CAISESKDGTQYF.

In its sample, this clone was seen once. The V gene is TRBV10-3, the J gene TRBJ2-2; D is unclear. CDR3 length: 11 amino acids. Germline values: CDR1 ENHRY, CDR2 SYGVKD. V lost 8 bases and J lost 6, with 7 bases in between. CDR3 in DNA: TGTGCCATCCAGGCCGCCGGGGAGCTGTTTTTT. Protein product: CAIQAAGELFF.

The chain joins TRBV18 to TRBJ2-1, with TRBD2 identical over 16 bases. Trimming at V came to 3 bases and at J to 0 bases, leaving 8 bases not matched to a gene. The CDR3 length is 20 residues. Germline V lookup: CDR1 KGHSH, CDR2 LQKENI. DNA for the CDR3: TGTGCCAGCTCACCTGCAAAGGGACTAGCGGGAGGGATCTCCTACAATGAGCAGTTCTTC. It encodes CASSPAKGLAGGISYNEQFF.

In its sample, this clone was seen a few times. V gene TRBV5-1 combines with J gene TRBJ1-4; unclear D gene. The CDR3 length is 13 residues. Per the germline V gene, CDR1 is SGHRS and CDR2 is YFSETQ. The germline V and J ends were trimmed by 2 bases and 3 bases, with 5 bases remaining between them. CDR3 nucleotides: TGCGCCAGCAGCTTCGTCCCTAATGAAAAACTGTTTTTT. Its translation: CASSFVPNEKLFF.

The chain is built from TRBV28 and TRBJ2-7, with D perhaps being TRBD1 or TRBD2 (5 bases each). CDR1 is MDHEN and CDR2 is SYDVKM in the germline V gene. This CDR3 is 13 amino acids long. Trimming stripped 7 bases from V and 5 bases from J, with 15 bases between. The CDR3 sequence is CASNVGTWDEQYF. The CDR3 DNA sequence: TGTGCCAGCAACGTCGGGACCTGGGACGAGCAGTACTTC.